The 28 T cell receptor beta chains below all came from one sample that was sequenced in a study of OX40 agonist ivuxolimab in advanced cancers. Here immunoSEQ multiplex PCR was the method, and the copy in TCRdb shows in-frame clones only, minus some. The data show some 20,000 clones, 80% to 90% seen once. The sequenced sample was CD4+ or CD8+ T cells sorted from blood, obtained in a trial of the OX40 agonist ivuxolimab. These receptors were obtained from an adult with an advanced solid tumor such as melanoma, head and neck, liver or kidney cancer.

About this clone: At the DNA level, this CDR3 is encoded by other sequences in the same sample as well. The J gene is TRBJ2-3, the V gene TRBV9; tentatively, D is TRBD1 or TRBD2 (5 bases each). Germline assignment: CDR1 SGDLS and CDR2 YYNGEE. With 2 bases removed from V and 2 bases from J, the gap between germline ends came to 12 bases. The CDR3 has 15 residues. In nucleotides, the CDR3 is TGTGCCAGCAGCGTGGAAGGGACGGACACAGATACGCAGTATTTT. Its translation: CASSVEGTDTDTQYF.

This chain joins TRBV5-1 and TRBJ2-5, with unresolved D. Germline values: CDR1 SGHRS, CDR2 YFSETQ. This CDR3 comprises 16 residues. V shed 2 bases and J shed 7 bases, with 21 bases lying between them. CDR3 DNA: TGCGCCAGCAGCTTTGACACGGCCGGGCGGTCGGGGACCCAGTACTTC. This gives the protein CASSFDTAGRSGTQYF.

The V gene is TRBV21-1, the J gene TRBJ2-7. TRBV21-1 constitutes a pseudogene. The CDR3 extends over 12 amino acids. The CDR3 here is CASSKAPYEQYF. Here the CDR3 DNA reads TGTGCCAGCAGCAAAGCGCCCTACGAGCAGTACTTC.

V usage is TRBV6-5 and J usage is TRBJ1-2; no firm D call. Germline CDR1 is MNHEY and CDR2 is SVGAGI. V lost 8 bases to trimming and J lost 5 bases, with 9 bases between them. The CDR3 consists of 11 residues. DNA of the CDR3: TGTGCCAGCGATGGACCTTATGGCTACACCTTC. This sequence encodes CASDGPYGYTF.

This clone was observed once. The rearrangement links TRBV10-2 to TRBJ1-6; a weak D match, TRBD1 (5 bases). In germline, CDR1 is WSHSY, CDR2 SAAADI. Trimming shortened V by 3 bases and J by 10 bases, and 13 bases separated the two germline ends. CDR3 size: 14 residues. The CDR3 is CASSDRDGNSPLHF. CDR3 DNA sequence: TGCGCCAGCAGTGACAGGGACGGTAACTCACCCCTCCACTTT.

The chain couples TRBV9 to TRBJ2-7, with 9 positions matching TRBD2. The junction had 4 bases not matched to a gene; V was cut back by 0 bases and J by 3 bases. The CDR3 loop spans 15 amino acids. Germline loops: CDR1 SGDLS, CDR2 YYNGEE. CDR3 sequence: CASSVVPSGDYEQYF. The CDR3 DNA sequence: TGTGCCAGCAGCGTAGTCCCTAGCGGGGACTACGAGCAGTACTTC.

J is TRBJ2-7 and V is TRBV5-6, with 12 positions matching TRBD2. Trimming cost V 5 bases and J 3 bases; bases outside gene matches: 6. The CDR3 sequence is 15 residues long. Germline assignment: CDR1 SGHDT and CDR2 YYEEEE. CDR3 nucleotides: TGTGCCAGCAGGGAAGGGACTAGCGGGCACTACGAGCAGTACTTC. The encoded protein is CASREGTSGHYEQYF.

The chain is built from TRBV7-9 and TRBJ2-7; 10 bases map to TRBD1. The CDR3 is 17 residues long. Trimming removed 5 bases from V and 4 bases from J; junction bases left unmatched: 14. CDR1 is SEHNR, CDR2 FQNEAQ, per germline (reference sequence). CDR3 amino acids: CASSPRDRGREAYEQYF. The CDR3 DNA follows: TGTGCCAGCAGCCCCAGGGACAGGGGAAGGGAGGCATACGAGCAGTACTTC.

The gene calls are TRBV13 and TRBJ1-4, with D possibly being TRBD1 (5 bases). This CDR3 comprises 15 residues. Per germline, CDR1 PRHDT and CDR2 FYEKMQ (reference sequence). Trimming took off 5 bases at V and 3 bases at J, with 13 bases between the two ends. The CDR3 DNA sequence: TGTGCCAGCAGCCCGTCGGGGGTTGCTAATGAAAAACTGTTTTTT. Translated, it gives CASSPSGVANEKLFF.

The rearrangement joins TRBV9 to TRBJ1-3; D gene unclear. V gave up 4 bases and J gave up 2 bases, with 13 bases separating them. The CDR3 covers 15 residues. The germline CDR1 and CDR2 sequences are SGDLS and YYNGEE. In nucleotides, the CDR3 is TGTGCCAGCAGCCCCCAAGGGCCCCCTGGAAACACCATATATTTT. Translated, it gives CASSPQGPPGNTIYF.

The V gene is TRBV7-9, the J gene TRBJ1-5; D may be TRBD1 (5 bases). The V and J ends lost 6 bases and 4 bases respectively, with 13 bases between them. Germline CDR1 SEHNR, CDR2 FQNEAQ (reference sequence). The CDR3 contains 14 residues. The CDR3 coding sequence is TGTGCCAGCAGGGGGCAGGGAGGAAATCAGCCCCAGCATTTT. It translates to CASRGQGGNQPQHF.

The V gene is TRBV11-2, the J gene TRBJ1-3, with 7 bases matching TRBD1. Trimming at V came to 5 bases and at J to 0 bases, leaving 4 bases not matched to a gene. This CDR3 spans 15 amino acids. Per the germline V gene, CDR1 is SGHAT and CDR2 is FQNNGV. CDR3 amino acids: CASSVDRDSGNTIYF. DNA of the CDR3: TGTGCCAGCAGCGTCGACAGGGACTCTGGAAACACCATATATTTT.

The chain employs TRBV4-3 and TRBJ2-1; 9 nucleotides align to TRBD1. Germline assignment: CDR1 LGHNA and CDR2 YSLEER. Trimming at V came to 0 bases and at J to 8 bases, leaving 11 bases not matched to a gene. This CDR3 contains 17 residues. CDR3: CASSQDGVWDRADEQFF. The CDR3 DNA follows: TGCGCCAGCAGCCAAGATGGGGTCTGGGACAGGGCAGATGAGCAGTTCTTC.

This chain connects TRBV7-2 to TRBJ2-7; 8 positions match TRBD1. CDR3 size: 17 residues. Germline V gene lookup returns CDR1 SGHTA and CDR2 FQGNSA. The trim removed 4 bases at V and 6 bases at J, leaving 17 bases unmatched. CDR3 amino acids: CASSSLAGGARVGEQYF. The CDR3 region has the DNA TGTGCCAGCAGCTCCCTAGCAGGGGGCGCTAGGGTGGGCGAGCAGTACTTC.

This clone appeared once. The V and J genes are TRBV5-5 and TRBJ1-6; D is unresolved. This CDR3 has 13 residues. V was trimmed by 0 bases and J by 6 bases, leaving 4 bases between them. CDR1 is SGHKS, CDR2 YYEKEE, per germline (reference sequence). DNA of the CDR3: TGTGCCAGCAGCTTGGGGCTTAATTCACCCCTCCACTTT. It is translated as CASSLGLNSPLHF.

This sequence joins TRBV5-4 and TRBJ2-7; 9 bases agree with TRBD1. After removal of 4 bases from V and 3 bases from J, the junction contained 8 bases not matched to a gene. CDR1 and CDR2 from the germline V gene are SGHNT and YYREEE (reference sequence). The CDR3 length is 15 residues. The CDR3 spells CASSLATGGDYEQYF. The DNA for the CDR3 is TGTGCCAGCAGCCTCGCCACAGGGGGCGACTACGAGCAGTACTTC.

Regarding this clone: One junction end does not reproduce the germline sequence, and a read error may be involved. The rearrangement links TRBV6-5 to TRBJ2-1, with D uncertain. Looked up from germline, CDR1 is MNHEY and CDR2 is SVGAGI. The CDR3 is 15 amino acids. The CDR3 DNA reads TGTGCCGGCAGTGCCGGCTCTGTAATGGCCAATGAGCAGTTCTTC. This codes for CAGSAGSVMANEQFF.

V usage is TRBV11-2 and J usage is TRBJ2-3, with a possible D match to TRBD1 (5 bases). Looked up from germline, CDR1 is SGHAT and CDR2 is FQNNGV. There are 15 residues in the CDR3. Trimming left V 3 bases short and J 2 bases short, with 12 bases between. CDR3 coding DNA: TGTGCCAGCAGCTTTAACACAGGCACCACAGATACGCAGTATTTT. This translates into CASSFNTGTTDTQYF.

This chain connects TRBV25-1 to TRBJ1-2, with D maybe TRBD1 (5 bases). Germline CDR1 and CDR2: MGHDK and SYGVNS. Trimming removed 1 base from V and 4 bases from J, with 16 bases in between. The length of the CDR3 is 16 residues. The CDR3 spells CASSESSRARRYGYTF. CDR3 nucleotide sequence: TGTGCCAGCAGTGAATCCTCCAGGGCCCGTCGCTATGGCTACACCTTC.

The V gene is TRBV13, the J gene TRBJ2-2, with D uncertain. The V end lost 0 bases, the J end lost 6 bases, and 11 bases lay between the germline ends. The CDR3 loop spans 15 amino acids. Germline V gives CDR1 PRHDT, CDR2 FYEKMQ (reference sequence). The chain's CDR3 is CASSLGRPGPGELFF. The CDR3 nucleotides read TGTGCCAGCAGCTTAGGACGACCGGGCCCCGGGGAGCTGTTTTTT.

V usage is TRBV6-5 and J usage is TRBJ1-1, with D possibly TRBD1 on 5 matching bases. The CDR3 runs 13 residues. Looked up from germline, CDR1 is MNHEY and CDR2 is SVGAGI. V lost 2 bases to trimming and J lost 5 bases, with 9 bases between them. CDR3 residues: CASSYGGGTEAFF. CDR3 DNA sequence: TGTGCCAGCAGTTACGGGGGGGGGACTGAAGCTTTCTTT.

The chain recombines TRBV6-5 with TRBJ1-2; D might be TRBD1 (5 bases). Between the trimmed V and J ends, which lost 2 bases and 0 bases, there was a span of 13 bases. Germline V gene sequence: CDR1 MNHEY, CDR2 SVGAGI. The CDR3 has 16 residues. CDR3 sequence (DNA): TGTGCCAGCAGTTACCGGGAAGGGGCCGCTAACTATGGCTACACCTTC. This encodes CASSYREGAANYGYTF.

This clone was seen only a few times. The DNA of the CDR3 is TGTGCCAGCAGTGACGGGACAGGGGGCACCGGGGAGCTGTTTTTT. It yields the protein CASSDGTGGTGELFF. The chain carries TRBV6-4 and TRBJ2-2; TRBD1 aligns across 11 bases. The CDR3 runs 15 residues. The V gene's germline CDR1 is MRHNA and CDR2 SNTAGT. V gave up 2 bases and J gave up 4 bases; unmatched junction bases: 0.

The chain couples TRBV11-3 to TRBJ2-1, with a weak D call TRBD1 (6 bases). This CDR3 is built from 16 residues. V lost 6 bases and J lost 4, with 19 bases in between. Per the germline V gene, CDR1 is SGHNT and CDR2 is YENEEA. The CDR3 loop reads CASSLSDRGAYNEQFF. CDR3 sequence (DNA): TGTGCCAGCAGTCTCTCGGACAGAGGGGCTTACAATGAGCAGTTCTTC.

This chain uses TRBV27 with TRBJ1-1, with D unresolved. Trimming took 4 bases from V and 4 from J, leaving 13 bases between them. From germline, CDR1 is MNHEY and CDR2 SMNVEV (reference sequence). The length of the CDR3 is 14 residues. As DNA, the CDR3 is TGTGCCAGCAGTTCGGGATTTTTGGGCACTGAAGCTTTCTTT. This sequence encodes CASSSGFLGTEAFF.

This clone is a singleton in its sample. The J gene is TRBJ1-5, the V gene TRBV6-6; possible D gene TRBD1, 5 bases. CDR1 MNHNY and CDR2 SVGAGI come from the germline V gene (reference sequence). This CDR3 is 15 amino acids long. V lost 4 bases and J lost 2, with 12 bases in between. The CDR3 loop reads CASSSLRVGNQPQHF. Written as DNA, the CDR3 is TGTGCCAGCAGTTCACTCAGGGTCGGCAATCAGCCCCAGCATTTT.

The rearrangement uses TRBV5-1 and TRBJ1-2, with a weak D call TRBD1 (5 bases). The CDR3 length is 15 residues. Between the trimmed V and J ends, which lost 0 bases and 6 bases, there was a span of 15 bases. Germline V gives CDR1 SGHRS, CDR2 YFSETQ. The CDR3 DNA reads as TGCGCCAGCAGCTTGGAGGGGCAGGGTTCGGATGGCTACACCTTC. Amino acid sequence: CASSLEGQGSDGYTF.

V is TRBV4-2 and J is TRBJ1-1, with 7 nucleotides matching TRBD1. Per germline, CDR1 LGHNA and CDR2 YNFKEQ. The CDR3 loop spans 17 amino acids. J lost 3 bases, V lost 4 bases, and 14 bases had no gene match. CDR3 nucleotides: TGTGCCAGCAGCCCCAGGGGGGTTGGTGACAGGGACACTGAAGCTTTCTTT. The encoded protein is CASSPRGVGDRDTEAFF.